Below are 19 T cell receptor beta chains sequenced from a single sample in a study of cytomegalovirus exposure and HLA in healthy donors. With 60 Vbeta and 13 Jbeta primers, the PCR was carried out. The data were produced by immunoSEQ multiplex PCR, yet TCRdb's version contains in-frame clones alone and is incomplete. The data hold about 96,000 clones, with under 85% observed a single time. Sequencing input: PBMCs. The source is a woman in her sixties or seventies in good health and CMV-seropositive.

The chain couples TRBV9 to TRBJ2-3; 10 bases are shared with TRBD2. The CDR3 totals 18 residues. Per germline, CDR1 SGDLS and CDR2 YYNGEE. J lost 0 bases, V lost 1 base, and 8 bases had no gene match. As DNA, the CDR3 is TGTGCCAGCAGCGTATTAGCGGGGGGCGCGATCAGCACAGATACGCAGTATTTT. It codes for CASSVLAGGAISTDTQYF. Based on the CDR3 plus reference TRBV9 and TRBJ2-3, the full variable domain is DSGVTQTPKHLITATGQRVTLRCSPRSGDLSVYWYQQSLDQGLQFLIQYYNGEERAKGNILERFSAQQFPDLHSELNLSSLELGDSALYFCASSVLAGGAISTDTQYFGPGTRLTVL.

The rearrangement joins TRBV5-1 to TRBJ1-2; no reliable D call. The CDR3 spans 13 residues. The V end lost 4 bases, the J end lost 7 bases, and 14 bases lay between the germline ends. Germline assignment: CDR1 SGHRS and CDR2 YFSETQ. The DNA of the CDR3 is TGCGCCAGCAGCCCAGTTGCCCGTCGTGGCTACACCTTC. Protein sequence: CASSPVARRGYTF.

The gene calls are TRBV10-1 and TRBJ2-1, with 9 positions matching TRBD1. The CDR3 is 15 amino acids. Germline CDR1 reads WNHNN; CDR2 reads SYGVQD (reference sequence). Trimming removed 4 bases from V and 8 bases from J; junction bases left unmatched: 9. This CDR3 reads CASSAPGQGGYEQFF. CDR3 coding DNA: TGCGCCAGCAGTGCCCCGGGACAGGGTGGTTATGAGCAGTTCTTC.

The chain employs TRBV6-4 and TRBJ1-5; D remains ambiguous. The CDR3 is 14 amino acids. V was shortened by 0 bases and J by 9 bases, with 12 bases between the two germline ends. Germline loops: CDR1 MRHNA, CDR2 SNTAGT. The CDR3 region is CASSDSILRGPQHF. The CDR3 DNA reads as TGTGCCAGCAGTGACTCGATTTTAAGAGGGCCCCAGCATTTT.

The J gene is TRBJ2-3, the V gene TRBV9; 7 positions match TRBD1. The V gene's germline CDR1 is SGDLS and CDR2 YYNGEE. The CDR3 totals 16 residues. Trimming removed 3 bases from V and 2 bases from J; junction bases left unmatched: 9. The CDR3 nucleotides read TGTGCCAGCAGCGCCGATTTGACAGGGAACACAGATACGCAGTATTTT. Translated: CASSADLTGNTDTQYF.

The chain has TRBV6-6 and TRBJ2-7; tentatively, D is TRBD1 (7 bases). CDR3 size: 12 residues. V was clipped by 7 bases and J by 4 bases, with 11 bases between them. Germline assignment: CDR1 MNHNY and CDR2 SVGAGI (reference sequence). DNA of the CDR3: TGTGCCAGCATCAGGGGGGCATACGAGCAGTACTTC. Protein sequence: CASIRGAYEQYF.

This chain connects TRBV7-2 to TRBJ1-2, with D perhaps TRBD1 (6 bases). CDR1 is SGHTA, CDR2 FQGNSA, per germline. V gave up 5 bases and J gave up 0 bases, with 13 bases separating them. The CDR3 extends over 15 amino acids. DNA of the CDR3: TGTGCCAGCAGCATTCAGGGGAGGGCTAACTATGGCTACACCTTC. Protein sequence: CASSIQGRANYGYTF.

The gene calls are TRBV5-5 and TRBJ1-2; D is unresolved. This CDR3 has 16 amino acids. Per the germline V gene, CDR1 is SGHKS and CDR2 is YYEKEE (reference sequence). Trimming took 0 bases from V and 4 from J, leaving 16 bases between them. CDR3 in amino acids: CASSLVVSGPTYGYTF. The DNA of the CDR3 is TGTGCCAGCAGCTTGGTTGTGTCGGGTCCAACCTATGGCTACACCTTC. The variable domain in full, completed from reference TRBV5-5 and TRBJ1-2, reads DAGVTQSPTHLIKTRGQQVTLRCSPISGHKSVSWYQQVLGQGPQFIFQYYEKEERGRGNFPDRFSARQFPNYSSELNVNALLLGDSALYLCASSLVVSGPTYGYTFGSGTRLTVV.

V usage is TRBV27 and J usage is TRBJ2-1, with 12 positions matching TRBD2. Germline-derived CDR1 and CDR2 are MNHEY and SMNVEV (reference sequence). The V and J ends lost 2 bases and 2 bases, in that order; junction bases with no gene match: 10. This CDR3 contains 19 residues. DNA for the CDR3: TGTGCCAGCAGTTTAAAACCCCCCGGACTAGCGGGAACCTACAATGAGCAGTTCTTC. Translating it yields CASSLKPPGLAGTYNEQFF.

This clone showed up just once. Relative to the germline gene, one junction end is altered; a read error may explain this. The V and J genes are TRBV30 and TRBJ2-3; TRBD1 matches 11 bases. Per the germline V gene, CDR1 is GTSNPN and CDR2 is SVGIG (reference sequence). The CDR3 totals 13 residues. CDR3 in DNA: TGCGGTTGGGGACAGGGGGGCACAGATACGCAGTATTTT. It codes for CGWGQGGTDTQYF.

Worth noting for this clone: The same CDR3 arises from other DNA sequences in this sample as well. V gene TRBV28 combines with J gene TRBJ2-7; D uncertain. V was shortened by 2 bases and J by 2 bases, with 7 bases between the two germline ends. This CDR3 comprises 13 residues. From germline, CDR1 is MDHEN and CDR2 SYDVKM. In DNA, the CDR3 is TGTGCCAGCAGTTTAGTGGCGGCCTACGAGCAGTACTTC. Its protein is CASSLVAAYEQYF.

The CDR3 spells CASSLLGQAGDYGYTF. The CDR3 DNA sequence: TGTGCCAGCAGTTTATTAGGGCAGGCCGGGGACTATGGCTACACCTTC. J is TRBJ1-2 and V is TRBV28; no clear D gene. Germline CDR1 and CDR2: MDHEN and SYDVKM. This CDR3 has 16 residues. V lost 1 base and J lost 3, with 15 bases in between.

This chain uses TRBV18 with TRBJ1-2; D is possibly TRBD1 (6 bases). Trimming pared 2 bases from V and 2 bases from J, leaving 9 bases between. The germline V gene has CDR1 KGHSH and CDR2 LQKENI. This CDR3 region has 14 residues. CDR3 bases: TGTGCCAGCTCACCATCCGGGACAAACTATGGCTACACCTTC. It yields the protein CASSPSGTNYGYTF.

This chain connects TRBV9 to TRBJ2-3; 11 bases agree with TRBD2. Trimming at V came to 4 bases and at J to 6 bases, leaving 10 bases not matched to a gene. Per the germline V gene, CDR1 is SGDLS and CDR2 is YYNGEE. The CDR3 length is 16 residues. The CDR3 region has the DNA TGTGCCAGCAGCCCCCGACTAGCGGGAACTTCGGATACGCAGTATTTT. This translates into CASSPRLAGTSDTQYF.

The rearrangement joins TRBV7-6 to TRBJ2-7; 8 bases map to TRBD2. Trimming took 1 base from V and 4 from J; bases not matched to a gene: 6. The CDR3 is made up of 15 amino acids. Germline lookup yields CDR1 SGHVS and CDR2 FNYEAQ. The CDR3 is CASSLDGRAAYEQYF. The DNA of the CDR3 is TGTGCCAGCAGCTTAGACGGGAGGGCCGCTTACGAGCAGTACTTC.

V is TRBV6-1 and J is TRBJ2-3; 10 nucleotides agree with TRBD2. Germline V gives CDR1 MNHNS, CDR2 SASEGT. The CDR3 covers 15 residues. The trim removed 2 bases at V and 5 bases at J, leaving 4 bases unmatched. The CDR3 region has the DNA TGTGCCAGCAGTGAACCAGCGGGGGGGGGAGATACGCAGTATTTT. This gives the protein CASSEPAGGGDTQYF.

For this clone: The junction shows a germline mismatch at one end, possibly a read error. The chain employs TRBV10-1 and TRBJ2-2; TRBD1 aligns across 12 bases. CDR3 length: 15 amino acids. CDR1 and CDR2 from the germline V gene are WNHNN and SYGVQD (reference sequence). The CDR3 reads CASGTGGAGTGELLF. Here the CDR3 DNA reads TGCGCCAGCGGGACAGGGGGCGCGGGCACCGGGGAGCTGCTTTTT.

The chain couples TRBV2 to TRBJ1-6; D remains unclear. Trimming took off 6 bases at V and 15 bases at J, with 15 bases between the two ends. This CDR3 has 12 amino acids. Germline V gene data show CDR1 as SNHLY and CDR2 as FYNNEI. The CDR3 nucleotides read TGTGCCAGCAGAGAGAGTGATCACCACCTCCACTTT. Protein: CASRESDHHLHF.

V usage is TRBV2 and J usage is TRBJ2-3, with 10 positions matching TRBD2. V shed 7 bases and J 3 bases; nucleotides not matched to a gene: 7. Germline-derived CDR1 and CDR2 are SNHLY and FYNNEI. This CDR3 comprises 15 residues. For the CDR3, the DNA is TGTGCCAGCACCTTAGGGGGACTAGCGACAGATACGCAGTATTTT. It codes for CASTLGGLATDTQYF.